The 22 T cell receptor beta chains in this list originate from one sample, sequenced in a study of T-cell reconstitution after alpha-beta-depleted transplantation in children. The authors prepared the TCRbeta library with unique molecular identifiers. TCRdb redid the calling of the PCR reads with MiXCR, one entry per CDR3 protein. The sample lists 200,000 to 250,000 distinct CDR3 sequences, around 13% occurring once. The sequencing here drew on PBMCs from the stem cell graft donor, taken from the stem cell graft. Receptors were obtained from a human donor who donated a stem cell graft to a child with acute lymphoblastic leukemia.

Worth noting for this clonotype: This may arise from a read error, as a much more abundant clone is one base away. The gene calls are TRBV6-1 and TRBJ1-1; D might be TRBD1 (6 bases). CDR1 is MNHNS, CDR2 SASEGT, per germline. CDR3 length equals 14 residues. CDR3 DNA sequence: TGTGCCAGCACTGAAGTGCGACAGGACACTGAAGCTTTCTTT. Its protein is CASTEVRQDTEAFF.

In its sample, this clonotype was seen many times. The V call is TRBV7-9, the J call TRBJ1-1; TRBD1 aligns across 11 bases. The ends lost 5 bases at V and 9 bases at J; junction bases unmatched: 8. Per the germline V gene, CDR1 is SEHNR and CDR2 is FQNEAQ (reference sequence). The CDR3 has 14 amino acids. The CDR3: CASSRAGQGAKAFF. The DNA of the CDR3 is TGTGCCAGCAGCCGCGCCGGACAGGGGGCCAAAGCTTTCTTT.

Many counts were recorded for this clonotype. The V gene is TRBV20-1, the J gene TRBJ2-1; 8 bases are a match to TRBD2. Trimming at V came to 5 bases and at J to 6 bases, leaving 9 bases not matched to a gene. The CDR3 extends over 14 amino acids. Germline V CDR1 and CDR2: DFQATT, SNEGSKA (reference sequence). CDR3 nucleotides: TGCAGTGCTCCAAGCGGGAGCTTTGGCAATGAGCAGTTCTTC. Protein: CSAPSGSFGNEQFF.

This clonotype was seen ten or more times. The CDR3 region is CSTPGPTAQFF. Here the CDR3 DNA reads TGCAGCACCCCGGGACCCACGGCGCAGTTCTTC. The chain joins TRBV29-1 to TRBJ2-1; D is possibly TRBD1 or TRBD2 (5 bases each). Germline values: CDR1 SQVTM, CDR2 ANQGSEA. The CDR3 extends over 11 amino acids. V dropped 8 bases and J dropped 12 bases, with 17 bases sitting between them.

This clonotype showed up many times. This sequence joins TRBV12-3 or TRBV12-4 and TRBJ2-5; D perhaps matches TRBD2 (6 bases). V gave up 5 bases and J gave up 2 bases, with 12 bases separating them. The CDR3 covers 14 residues. CDR3 nucleotide sequence: TGTGCCAGCAGTCTCCCGGGACTTCAAGAGACCCAGTACTTC. Translation: CASSLPGLQETQYF.

This clonotype occurred many times. The chain combines TRBV4-3 with TRBJ2-2, with unresolved D. Trimming left V 4 bases short and J 9 bases short, with 9 bases between. Germline assignment: CDR1 LGHNA and CDR2 YSLEER. The CDR3 loop spans 12 amino acids. CDR3 in DNA: TGCGCCAGCAGCCCCGGTTTTAGGGAGCTGTTTTTT. It translates to CASSPGFRELFF.

Concerning this clonotype: Being one base from a much bigger clone, this may be a read error. This rearrangement joins TRBV28 to TRBJ1-2, with TRBD1 identical over 8 bases. Germline CDR1 reads MDHEN; CDR2 reads SYDVKM. The junction had 9 bases not matched to a gene; V was cut back by 4 bases and J by 5 bases. This CDR3 has 15 amino acids. Here the CDR3 reads CASSSGQAEVYGYTF. The CDR3 DNA is TGTGCCAGCAGTTCGGGACAGGCCGAAGTATATGGCTACACCTTC.

This clonotype was observed once. A far larger clone is a single base away, which makes a read error likely. V and J are TRBV28 and TRBJ1-1; D is unresolved. Germline V gene data show CDR1 as MDHEN and CDR2 as SYDVKM. Trimming left V 2 bases short and J 5 bases short, with 3 bases between. This CDR3 comprises 11 residues. The CDR3 is CASSLETEAFF. CDR3 coding DNA: TGTGCCAGCAGTTTAGAGACTGAAGCTTTCTTT.

In this sample, this clonotype turned up many times. Here the CDR3 reads CATSPWGETQYF. In DNA form, the CDR3 reads TGTGCCACCAGCCCGTGGGGGGAGACCCAGTACTTC. The chain combines TRBV6-1 with TRBJ2-5; D assignment may be TRBD1 or TRBD2 (5 bases each). The length of the CDR3 is 12 residues. V was cut by 10 bases and J by 5 bases, with 14 bases left in between. Germline CDR1 is MNHNS and CDR2 is SASEGT.

This clonotype showed up many times. The V and J genes are TRBV5-1 and TRBJ1-2, with a weak D call TRBD1 (5 bases). Germline CDR1 SGHRS, CDR2 YFSETQ. The CDR3 spans 13 residues. V was clipped by 3 bases and J by 6 bases, with 12 bases between them. The CDR3 coding sequence is TGCGCCAGCAGCTACGCCGGGACGGATGGCTACACCTTC. Its protein product is CASSYAGTDGYTF.

This clonotype has a handful of counts. This chain links TRBV20-1 with TRBJ1-5, with 9 bases aligning to TRBD1. There are 14 residues in the CDR3. J lost 6 bases, V lost 6 bases, and 9 bases had no gene match. Germline V lookup: CDR1 DFQATT, CDR2 SNEGSKA (reference sequence). The CDR3: CSATWTGELQPQHF. The CDR3 DNA sequence: TGCAGTGCCACATGGACAGGGGAACTTCAGCCCCAGCATTTT.

This clonotype was picked up many times. The chain links TRBV7-2 to TRBJ2-5, with D unclear. Looked up from germline, CDR1 is SGHTA and CDR2 is FQGNSA. This CDR3 has 12 residues. Trimming left V 1 base short and J 7 bases short, with 7 bases between. CDR3 residues: CASSLVQLTQYF. Here the CDR3 DNA reads TGTGCCAGCAGCTTAGTACAGTTGACCCAGTACTTC.

This clonotype was seen repeatedly, ten times or more. The chain combines TRBV4-3 with TRBJ1-4; 9 nucleotides agree with TRBD1. The CDR3 covers 15 residues. Germline V gene data show CDR1 as LGHNA and CDR2 as YSLEER. V trimming: 0 bases; J trimming: 5 bases; junction bases outside the gene matches: 1. CDR3 nucleotides: TGCGCCAGCAGCCAAGAGGGACAGGGAAATGAAAAACTGTTTTTT. This translates into CASSQEGQGNEKLFF.

This clonotype was counted at least ten times. The chain uses TRBV5-6 and TRBJ2-3; TRBD2 agrees at 9 bases. This CDR3 region has 14 residues. Trimming took 4 bases from V and 3 from J; bases not matched to a gene: 3. CDR1 and CDR2 from the germline V gene are SGHDT and YYEEEE. The CDR3 DNA sequence: TGTGCCAGCAGCCAGGGACTAGCTACAGATACGCAGTATTTT. This encodes CASSQGLATDTQYF.

This clonotype was seen a handful of times. One end of the junction varies from germline; a read error may be responsible. J is TRBJ1-1 and V is TRBV28; D is possibly TRBD1 (5 bases). CDR1 is MDHEN, CDR2 SYDVKM, per germline. This CDR3 comprises 13 residues. For the CDR3, the DNA is TGTGCCAGCATGGAGGGGCTGAACACTGAATCTTTCTTT. It translates to CASMEGLNTESFF.

The chain uses TRBV4-2 and TRBJ1-4, with D tentatively TRBD1 (5 bases). Trimming stripped 1 base from V and 4 bases from J, with 13 bases between. The CDR3 has 16 residues. CDR1 and CDR2 from the germline V gene are LGHNA and YNFKEQ. The CDR3 DNA reads TGTGCCAGCAGCCAAGGGTCGGGACGGGATAATGAAAAACTGTTTTTT. It is translated as CASSQGSGRDNEKLFF.

This clonotype was recorded many times. The genes are TRBV5-1 and TRBJ2-7; no reliable D call. V lost 6 bases and J 2 bases, leaving 15 bases between the germline ends. CDR1 and CDR2 from the germline V gene are SGHRS and YFSETQ. The CDR3 spans 14 residues. CDR3 amino acids: CASKLVSRPYEQYF. The CDR3 region has the DNA TGCGCCAGCAAGCTTGTATCACGGCCCTACGAGCAGTACTTC.

This clonotype was found many times. V gene TRBV11-1 combines with J gene TRBJ2-1; D might be TRBD1 (5 bases). The V gene's germline CDR1 is SGHAT and CDR2 FQDESV (reference sequence). This CDR3 region has 15 residues. V lost 5 bases, J lost 5 bases, and 16 bases lay in between. CDR3 residues: CASSKDSHNNNEQFF. The CDR3 nucleotides read TGTGCCAGCAGCAAAGACAGCCACAATAACAATGAGCAGTTCTTC.

Worth noting for this clonotype: A much bigger clone sits one base away, suggesting this may be a read error. The rearrangement joins TRBV11-1 to TRBJ2-3; 7 nucleotides line up with TRBD2. J gave up 0 bases and V 10 bases, and 13 bases lay outside the gene matches. The germline V gene has CDR1 SGHAT and CDR2 FQDESV (reference sequence). CDR3 length equals 16 residues. CDR3 bases: TGTGCCACCGGTTCTAGCGGTTTGGGGAGCACAGATACGCAGTATTTT. It translates to CATGSSGLGSTDTQYF.

A word on this clonotype: This could be a read error, since a much larger clone is one nucleotide away. The chain carries TRBV5-1 and TRBJ1-1; D remains unclear. CDR3 length: 15 amino acids. The germline V gene encodes CDR1 SGHRS and CDR2 YFSETQ. The CDR3 here is CASSHSGLENTAAFF. CDR3 DNA: TGCGCCAGCAGCCACAGTGGGCTTGAAAACACTGCAGCTTTCTTT.

This clonotype came up a few times. For the CDR3, the DNA is TGCAGTGCCAACAATAATTCACCCCTCCACTTT. Translated: CSANNNSPLHF. The V and J genes are TRBV20-1 and TRBJ1-6; unclear D gene. The CDR3 covers 11 residues. CDR1 and CDR2 (germline): DFQATT, SNEGSKA (reference sequence). The ends were cut back, 6 bases at V and 5 bases at J, with 5 bases in the middle.

This clonotype has at least ten counts. The V call is TRBV25-1, the J call TRBJ2-3; no clear D. From germline, CDR1 is MGHDK and CDR2 SYGVNS. The CDR3 runs 16 residues. Trimming left V 3 bases short and J 0 bases short, with 13 bases between. Written as DNA, the CDR3 is TGTGCCAGCAGTGACTTTTGGGTCACTAGCACAGATACGCAGTATTTT. This translates into CASSDFWVTSTDTQYF.